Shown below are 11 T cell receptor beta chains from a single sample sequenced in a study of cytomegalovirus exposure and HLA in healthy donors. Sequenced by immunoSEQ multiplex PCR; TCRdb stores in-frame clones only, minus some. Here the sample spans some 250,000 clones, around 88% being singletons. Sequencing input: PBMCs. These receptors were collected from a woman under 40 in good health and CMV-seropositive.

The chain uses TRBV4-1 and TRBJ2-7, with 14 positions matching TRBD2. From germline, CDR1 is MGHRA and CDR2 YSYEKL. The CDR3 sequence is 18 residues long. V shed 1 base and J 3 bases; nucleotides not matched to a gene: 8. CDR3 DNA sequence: TGCGCCAGCAGCCAAGGACTAGCGGGAGGGGCGAGGTACTACGAGCAGTACTTC. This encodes CASSQGLAGGARYYEQYF.

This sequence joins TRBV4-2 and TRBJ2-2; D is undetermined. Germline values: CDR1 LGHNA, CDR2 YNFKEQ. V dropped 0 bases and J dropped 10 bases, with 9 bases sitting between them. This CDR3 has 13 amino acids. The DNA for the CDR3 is TGTGCCAGCAGCCAAGAATCTGAGGAGGAGCTGTTTTTT. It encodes CASSQESEEELFF.

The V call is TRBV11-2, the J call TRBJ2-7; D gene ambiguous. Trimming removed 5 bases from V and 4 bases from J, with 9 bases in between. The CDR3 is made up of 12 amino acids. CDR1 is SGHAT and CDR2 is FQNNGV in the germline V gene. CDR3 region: CASSLNLYEQYF. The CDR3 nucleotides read TGTGCCAGCAGCCTAAACCTTTACGAGCAGTACTTC.

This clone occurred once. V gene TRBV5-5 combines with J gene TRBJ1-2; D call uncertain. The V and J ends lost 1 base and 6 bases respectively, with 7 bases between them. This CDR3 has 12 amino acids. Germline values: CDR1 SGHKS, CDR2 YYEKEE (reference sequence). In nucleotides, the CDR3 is TGTGCCAGCAGCTTGCAAGAGGATGGCTACACCTTC. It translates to CASSLQEDGYTF.

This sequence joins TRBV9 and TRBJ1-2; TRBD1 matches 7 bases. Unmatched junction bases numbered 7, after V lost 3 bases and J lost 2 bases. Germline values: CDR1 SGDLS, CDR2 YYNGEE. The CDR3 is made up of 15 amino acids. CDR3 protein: CASSARQGRNYGYTF. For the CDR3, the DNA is TGTGCCAGCAGCGCCAGACAGGGAAGAAACTATGGCTACACCTTC.

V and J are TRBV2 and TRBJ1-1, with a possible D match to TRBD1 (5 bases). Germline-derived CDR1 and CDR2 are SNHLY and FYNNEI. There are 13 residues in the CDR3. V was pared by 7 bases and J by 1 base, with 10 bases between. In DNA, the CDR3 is TGTGCCAGCACTAAGGACACGAACACTGAAGCTTTCTTT. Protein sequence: CASTKDTNTEAFF.

CDR3 sequence (DNA): TGCGCCAGCAGCTATTCGGGACAGCCCATGAATGAGCAGTTCTTC. It specifies CASSYSGQPMNEQFF. The V and J genes are TRBV10-1 and TRBJ2-1; 7 bases match TRBD1. V was pared by 6 bases and J by 7 bases, with 12 bases of the junction left unmatched. This CDR3 region has 15 residues. Germline CDR1 reads WNHNN; CDR2 reads SYGVQD (reference sequence).

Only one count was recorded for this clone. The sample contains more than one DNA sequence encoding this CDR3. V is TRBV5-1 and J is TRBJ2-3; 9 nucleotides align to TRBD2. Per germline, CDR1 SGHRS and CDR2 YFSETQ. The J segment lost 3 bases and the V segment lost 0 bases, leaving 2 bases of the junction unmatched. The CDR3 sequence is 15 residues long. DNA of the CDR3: TGCGCCAGCAGCTTGGTAGCGGGAGTGACAGATACGCAGTATTTT. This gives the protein CASSLVAGVTDTQYF.

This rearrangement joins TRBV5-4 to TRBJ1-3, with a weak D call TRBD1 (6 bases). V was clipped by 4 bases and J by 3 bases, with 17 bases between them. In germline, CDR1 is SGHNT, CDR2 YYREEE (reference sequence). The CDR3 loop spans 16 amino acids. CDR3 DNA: TGTGCCAGCAGCCAACCCGGGACACGAGGTGGAAACACCATATATTTT. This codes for CASSQPGTRGGNTIYF.

CDR3 nucleotides: TGTGCCAGCAGTTGGCTAGTGTACAATGAGCAGTTCTTC. It encodes CASSWLVYNEQFF. The chain links TRBV28 to TRBJ2-1; D is uncertain. CDR1 and CDR2 (germline): MDHEN, SYDVKM. CDR3 length: 13 amino acids. Trimming pared 4 bases from V and 4 bases from J, leaving 8 bases between.

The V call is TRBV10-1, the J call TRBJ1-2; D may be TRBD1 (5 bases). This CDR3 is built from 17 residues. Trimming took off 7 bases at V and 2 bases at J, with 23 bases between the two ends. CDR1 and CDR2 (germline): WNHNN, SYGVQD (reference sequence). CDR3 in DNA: TGCGCCAGCACTTCGCCCACCCGACAGCAGCCCAACTATGGCTACACCTTC. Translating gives CASTSPTRQQPNYGYTF.